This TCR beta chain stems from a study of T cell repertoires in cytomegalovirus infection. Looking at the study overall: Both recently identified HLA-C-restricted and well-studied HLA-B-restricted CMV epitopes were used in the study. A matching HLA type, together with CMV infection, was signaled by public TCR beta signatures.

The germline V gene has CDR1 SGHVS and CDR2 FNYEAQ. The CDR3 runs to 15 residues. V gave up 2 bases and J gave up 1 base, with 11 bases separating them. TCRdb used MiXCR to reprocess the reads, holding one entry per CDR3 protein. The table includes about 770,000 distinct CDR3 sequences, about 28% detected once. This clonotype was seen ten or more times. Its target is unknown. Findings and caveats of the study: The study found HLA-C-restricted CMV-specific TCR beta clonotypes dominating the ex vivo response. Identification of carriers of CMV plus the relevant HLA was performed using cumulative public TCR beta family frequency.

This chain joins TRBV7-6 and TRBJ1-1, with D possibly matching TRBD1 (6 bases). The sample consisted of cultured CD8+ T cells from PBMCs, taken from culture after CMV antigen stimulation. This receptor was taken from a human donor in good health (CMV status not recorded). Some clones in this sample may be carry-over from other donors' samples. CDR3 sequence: CASSLNRVGNTEAFF. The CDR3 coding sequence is TGTGCCAGCAGCTTAAACAGGGTGGGGAACACTGAAGCTTTCTTT.